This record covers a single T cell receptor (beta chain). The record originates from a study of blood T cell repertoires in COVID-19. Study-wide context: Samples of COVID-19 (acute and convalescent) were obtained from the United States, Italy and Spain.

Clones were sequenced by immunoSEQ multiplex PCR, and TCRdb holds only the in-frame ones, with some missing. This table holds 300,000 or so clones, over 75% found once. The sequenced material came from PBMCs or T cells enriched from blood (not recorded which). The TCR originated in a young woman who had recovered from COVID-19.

The DNA for the CDR3 is TGTGCCTGGAGCGGGACACAGTTTTCCTACGAGCAGTACTTC. It codes for CAWSGTQFSYEQYF. The J gene is TRBJ2-7, the V gene TRBV30, with a possible D match to TRBD1 (6 bases). The V end lost 3 bases, the J end lost 1 base, and 13 bases lay between the germline ends. CDR1 is GTSNPN and CDR2 is SVGIG in the germline V gene (reference sequence). This CDR3 has 14 amino acids.